These 5 T cell receptor beta chains were all obtained from the same sample, sequenced in a study of blood T cell repertoires in COVID-19. TCRdb keeps only in-frame clones here, not all; method: immunoSEQ multiplex PCR. The repertoire holds more than 300,000 clones, with 70% to 90% as singletons. The sequencing sample was made of peripheral blood. The origin of the receptors is a woman aged 30 to 39 with COVID-19, enrolled during active disease.

This chain uses TRBV7-2 with TRBJ1-1; TRBD1 matches at 8 bases. CDR1 and CDR2 (germline): SGHTA, FQGNSA. CDR3 length: 17 amino acids. Unmatched junction bases numbered 12, after V lost 5 bases and J lost 1 base. In DNA, the CDR3 is TGTGCCAGCAGCGCCTGGACAGGGATTCGAAGGAACACTGAAGCTTTCTTT. It encodes CASSAWTGIRRNTEAFF.

This rearrangement joins TRBV15 to TRBJ2-5; possibly TRBD2 for D (5 bases). V was shortened by 0 bases and J by 2 bases, with 7 bases between the two germline ends. Germline lookup yields CDR1 LNHNV and CDR2 YYDKDF (reference sequence). This CDR3 is 14 amino acids long. In nucleotides, the CDR3 is TGTGCCACCAGCAGAGACGAGCGGCAAGAGACCCAGTACTTC. It codes for CATSRDERQETQYF.

The rearrangement links TRBV7-9 to TRBJ2-5; D unresolved. Trimming cost V 4 bases and J 5 bases, with 11 bases left between them. Germline V gene data show CDR1 as SEHNR and CDR2 as FQNEAQ (reference sequence). This CDR3 spans 13 amino acids. CDR3 sequence (DNA): TGTGCCAGCAGCTCCAAACAGTGGGAGACCCAGTACTTC. Translating it yields CASSSKQWETQYF. Using reference TRBV7-9 and TRBJ2-5 for the parts outside the CDR3, the full variable domain is DTGVSQNPRHKITKRGQNVTFRCDPISEHNRLYWYRQTLGQGPEFLTYFQNEAQLEKSRLLSDRFSAERPKGSFSTLEIQRTEQGDSAMYLCASSSKQWETQYFGPGTRLLVL.

The chain recombines TRBV6-4 with TRBJ2-5; 8 positions match TRBD1. Germline assignment: CDR1 MRHNA and CDR2 SNTAGT. The CDR3 contains 13 residues. After removal of 7 bases from V and 3 bases from J, the junction contained 4 bases not matched to a gene. The CDR3 reads CASITGGKETQYF. CDR3 DNA sequence: TGTGCCAGCATCACAGGGGGGAAAGAGACCCAGTACTTC.

The chain recombines TRBV9 with TRBJ2-2; D gene ambiguous. This CDR3 comprises 15 residues. V gave up 6 bases and J gave up 2 bases, with 14 bases separating them. Germline V gene lookup returns CDR1 SGDLS and CDR2 YYNGEE. As DNA, the CDR3 is TGTGCCAGCACCATTCAGGCATCCAACACCGGGGAGCTGTTTTTT. Translation: CASTIQASNTGELFF. The whole variable domain, filled in from reference TRBV9 and TRBJ2-2, reads DSGVTQTPKHLITATGQRVTLRCSPRSGDLSVYWYQQSLDQGLQFLIQYYNGEERAKGNILERFSAQQFPDLHSELNLSSLELGDSALYFCASTIQASNTGELFFGEGSRLTVL.